These 10 T cell receptor beta chains were sequenced from one sample in a study of blood T cell repertoires in COVID-19. Some clones are missing from TCRdb's copy, which holds only in-frame ones; the method was immunoSEQ multiplex PCR. Of roughly 400,000 clones in the sample, 88% were seen once. Sequencing was performed on PBMCs or T cells enriched from blood (not recorded which). These receptors were taken from a woman aged 40 to 49 with acute COVID-19.

The chain recombines TRBV30 with TRBJ2-5; 13 bases map to TRBD2. This CDR3 has 15 residues. V shed 2 bases, J shed 3 bases, and the junction held 3 bases outside the gene matches. Germline V gene data show CDR1 as GTSNPN and CDR2 as SVGIG (reference sequence). The CDR3, as DNA: TGTGCCTGGAGTTTGGGACTAGCGGGAAAAGAGACCCAGTACTTC. Its translation: CAWSLGLAGKETQYF.

The chain carries TRBV5-8 and TRBJ1-6; TRBD1 is a possible D gene (6 bases). There are 14 residues in the CDR3. Between the trimmed V and J ends, which lost 4 bases and 5 bases, there was a span of 10 bases. In germline, CDR1 is SGHTS, CDR2 YDEGEE. The CDR3 DNA sequence: TGTGCCAGCAGCACAGGACAGAATAATTCACCCCTCCACTTT. Translated: CASSTGQNNSPLHF.

This clone occurred once. The J gene is TRBJ1-4, the V gene TRBV30; no definite D call. The germline gives CDR1 GTSNPN, CDR2 SVGIG (reference sequence). Trimming left V 0 bases short and J 11 bases short, with 10 bases between. The CDR3 sequence is 12 residues long. CDR3 loop: CAWSVTGYKLFF. The CDR3 bases are TGTGCCTGGAGTGTTACCGGGTACAAACTGTTTTTT.

The chain couples TRBV19 to TRBJ1-2; TRBD1 matches 9 bases. The trim removed 5 bases at V and 0 bases at J, leaving 19 bases unmatched. The CDR3 is 20 residues long. Germline V gives CDR1 LNHDA, CDR2 SQIVND (reference sequence). Written as DNA, the CDR3 is TGTGCCAGTAGTTCCCCGATCCGGACAGGGGCCCTAAAGACTAACTATGGCTACACCTTC. This sequence encodes CASSSPIRTGALKTNYGYTF.

This chain uses TRBV7-9 with TRBJ2-7; 7 bases agree with TRBD1. V lost 7 bases and J lost 4; bases outside the gene matches: 10. The CDR3 extends over 14 amino acids. Germline V gene sequence: CDR1 SEHNR, CDR2 FQNEAQ (reference sequence). The CDR3 nucleotides are TGTGCCAGCACAAACCGGGACAGCGATTACGAGCAGTACTTC. It translates to CASTNRDSDYEQYF.

The chain carries TRBV3-1 (or the pseudogene TRBV3-2) and TRBJ1-1; unclear D gene. The CDR3 length is 14 residues. Germline CDR1 and CDR2: LGHDT and YNNKEL (reference sequence). V lost 0 bases, J lost 4 bases, and 9 bases lay in between. CDR3 residues: CASSQDFGSTEAFF. The CDR3 DNA reads TGTGCCAGCAGCCAAGATTTCGGGTCCACTGAAGCTTTCTTT.

V and J are TRBV3-1 (or the pseudogene TRBV3-2) and TRBJ2-7, with D unresolved. Germline V gives CDR1 LGHDT, CDR2 YNNKEL (reference sequence). The CDR3 length is 11 residues. Trimming cost V 4 bases and J 3 bases, with 4 bases left between them. The chain's CDR3 is CASSLNYEQYF. The CDR3 nucleotides read TGTGCCAGCAGCCTCAACTACGAGCAGTACTTC.

This chain connects TRBV24-1 to TRBJ2-3, with 10 nucleotides matching TRBD2. The CDR3 is 17 amino acids. V gave up 3 bases and J gave up 6 bases; unmatched junction bases: 11. The germline V gene has CDR1 KGHDR and CDR2 SFDVKD. CDR3 sequence (DNA): TGTGCCACCAGTGATCTCTCGGGAGGAGCGGGAGGGGATACGCAGTATTTT. Encoded protein: CATSDLSGGAGGDTQYF.

The gene calls are TRBV11-3 and TRBJ2-2; 8 bases are shared with TRBD1. There are 14 residues in the CDR3. Germline V gene data show CDR1 as SGHNT and CDR2 as YENEEA. The V and J ends lost 5 bases and 1 base, in that order; junction bases with no gene match: 0. This CDR3 reads CASSGQGNTGELFF. The CDR3 bases are TGTGCCAGCAGCGGACAGGGGAACACCGGGGAGCTGTTTTTT.

This chain uses TRBV2 with TRBJ2-7; D is perhaps TRBD1 (6 bases). Trimming shortened V by 6 bases and J by 0 bases, and 12 bases separated the two germline ends. The CDR3 is 14 residues long. The V gene's germline CDR1 is SNHLY and CDR2 FYNNEI. The CDR3 region is CASSLQGSSYEQYF. The DNA for the CDR3 is TGTGCCAGCAGCCTACAGGGAAGCTCCTACGAGCAGTACTTC.